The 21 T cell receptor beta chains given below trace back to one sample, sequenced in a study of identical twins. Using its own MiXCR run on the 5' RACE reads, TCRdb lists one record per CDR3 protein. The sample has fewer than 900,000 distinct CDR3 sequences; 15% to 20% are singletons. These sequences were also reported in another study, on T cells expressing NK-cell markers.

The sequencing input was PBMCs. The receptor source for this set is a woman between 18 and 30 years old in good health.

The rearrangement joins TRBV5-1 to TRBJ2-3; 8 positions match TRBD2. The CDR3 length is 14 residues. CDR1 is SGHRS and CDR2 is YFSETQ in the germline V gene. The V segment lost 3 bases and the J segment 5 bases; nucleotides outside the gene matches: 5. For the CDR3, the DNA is TGCGCCAGCAGCTATGCGGGGGGTCGAGATACGCAGTATTTT. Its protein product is CASSYAGGRDTQYF.

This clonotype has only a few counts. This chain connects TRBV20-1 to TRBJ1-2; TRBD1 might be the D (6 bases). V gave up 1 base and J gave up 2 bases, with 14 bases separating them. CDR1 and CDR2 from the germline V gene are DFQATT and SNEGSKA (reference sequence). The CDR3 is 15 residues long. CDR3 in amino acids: CSARGKGGQNYGYTF. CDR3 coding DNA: TGCAGTGCTAGAGGAAAGGGCGGACAGAACTATGGCTACACCTTC.

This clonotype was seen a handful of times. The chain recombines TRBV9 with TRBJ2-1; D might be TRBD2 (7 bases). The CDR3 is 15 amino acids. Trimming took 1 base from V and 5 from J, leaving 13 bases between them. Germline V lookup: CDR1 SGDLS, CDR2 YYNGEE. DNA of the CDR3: TGTGCCAGCAGCGTATGGGGAGGGGGGAACAATGAGCAGTTCTTC. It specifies CASSVWGGGNNEQFF.

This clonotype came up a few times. CDR3 amino acids: CASSQDLAGGTDEQFF. The DNA for the CDR3 is TGCGCCAGCAGCCAGGATCTAGCGGGAGGCACGGATGAGCAGTTCTTC. The V gene is TRBV4-3, the J gene TRBJ2-1, with TRBD2 identical over 11 bases. The trim removed 3 bases at V and 8 bases at J, leaving 9 bases unmatched. Germline V gives CDR1 LGHNA, CDR2 YSLEER. The CDR3 runs 16 residues.

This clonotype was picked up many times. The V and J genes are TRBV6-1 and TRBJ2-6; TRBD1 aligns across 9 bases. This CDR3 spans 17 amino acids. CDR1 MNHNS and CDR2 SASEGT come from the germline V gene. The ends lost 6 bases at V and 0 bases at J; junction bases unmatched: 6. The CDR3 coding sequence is TGTGCCAGCAGCAGAGGGACAGGGTCCTCTGGGGCCAACGTCCTGACTTTC. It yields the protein CASSRGTGSSGANVLTF.

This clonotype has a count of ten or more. CDR3 protein: CASSLPGLATNEQFF. The DNA of the CDR3 is TGTGCCAGCAGCTTACCCGGACTAGCGACCAATGAGCAGTTCTTC. The chain recombines TRBV7-9 with TRBJ2-1, with TRBD2 matching over 9 bases. Germline lookup yields CDR1 SEHNR and CDR2 FQNEAQ (reference sequence). J was trimmed by 6 bases and V by 2 bases; bases with no gene match: 5. There are 15 residues in the CDR3.

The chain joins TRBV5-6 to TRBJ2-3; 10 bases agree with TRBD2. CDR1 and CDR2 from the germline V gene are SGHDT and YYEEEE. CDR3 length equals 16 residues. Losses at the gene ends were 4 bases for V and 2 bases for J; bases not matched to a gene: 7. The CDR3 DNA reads TGTGCCAGCAGCACCAGGACTAGCGGATCCACAGATACGCAGTATTTT. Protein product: CASSTRTSGSTDTQYF.

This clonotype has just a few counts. The CDR3 region is CASSPPGGKETQYF. The CDR3 coding sequence is TGTGCCAGCAGTCCTCCGGGGGGTAAAGAGACCCAGTACTTC. This chain links TRBV6-1 with TRBJ2-5; 7 bases fit TRBD2. This CDR3 has 14 amino acids. Looked up from germline, CDR1 is MNHNS and CDR2 is SASEGT. V lost 5 bases to trimming and J lost 3 bases; unmatched junction nucleotides: 6.

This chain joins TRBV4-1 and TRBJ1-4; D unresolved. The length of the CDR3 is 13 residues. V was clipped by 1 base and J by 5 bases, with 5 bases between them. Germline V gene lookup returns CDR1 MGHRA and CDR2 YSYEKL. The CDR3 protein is CASSQATNEKLFF. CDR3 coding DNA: TGCGCCAGCAGCCAAGCCACCAATGAAAAACTGTTTTTT.

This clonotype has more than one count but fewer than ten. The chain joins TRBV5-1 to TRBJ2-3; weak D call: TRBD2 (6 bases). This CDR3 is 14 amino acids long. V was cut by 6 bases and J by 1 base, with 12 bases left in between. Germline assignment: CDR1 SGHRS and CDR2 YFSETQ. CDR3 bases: TGCGCCAGCACCAGGACGGGGGGCACAGATACGCAGTATTTT. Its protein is CASTRTGGTDTQYF.

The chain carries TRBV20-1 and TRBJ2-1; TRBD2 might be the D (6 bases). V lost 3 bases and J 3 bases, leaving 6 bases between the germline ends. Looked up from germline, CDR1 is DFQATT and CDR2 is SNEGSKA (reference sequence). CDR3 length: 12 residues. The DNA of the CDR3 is TGCAGTGCTAGGCGGGGCTACAATGAGCAGTTCTTC. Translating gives CSARRGYNEQFF.

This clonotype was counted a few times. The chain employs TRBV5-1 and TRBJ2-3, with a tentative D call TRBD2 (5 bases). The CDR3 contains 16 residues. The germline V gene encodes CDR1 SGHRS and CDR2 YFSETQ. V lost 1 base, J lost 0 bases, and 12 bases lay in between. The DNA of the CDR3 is TGCGCCAGCAGCTTGTACGGGGAGACTAGCACAGATACGCAGTATTTT. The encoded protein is CASSLYGETSTDTQYF. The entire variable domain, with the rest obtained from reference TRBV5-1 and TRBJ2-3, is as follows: KAGVTQTPRYLIKTRGQQVTLSCSPISGHRSVSWYQQTPGQGLQFLFEYFSETQRNKGNFPGRFSGRQFSNSRSEMNVSTLELGDSALYLCASSLYGETSTDTQYFGPGTRLTVL.

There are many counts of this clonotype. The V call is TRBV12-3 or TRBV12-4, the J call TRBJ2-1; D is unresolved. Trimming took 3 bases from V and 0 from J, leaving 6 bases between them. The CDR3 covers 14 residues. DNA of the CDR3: TGTGCCAGCAGTTTTGAGAGCTCCTACAATGAGCAGTTCTTC. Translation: CASSFESSYNEQFF.

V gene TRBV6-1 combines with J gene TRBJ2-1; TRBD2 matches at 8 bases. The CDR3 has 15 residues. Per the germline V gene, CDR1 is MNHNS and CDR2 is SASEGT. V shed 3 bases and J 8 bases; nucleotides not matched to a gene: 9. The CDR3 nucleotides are TGTGCCAGCAGTGAGGGCTGGAGCGGGAGTGATGAGCAGTTCTTC. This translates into CASSEGWSGSDEQFF.

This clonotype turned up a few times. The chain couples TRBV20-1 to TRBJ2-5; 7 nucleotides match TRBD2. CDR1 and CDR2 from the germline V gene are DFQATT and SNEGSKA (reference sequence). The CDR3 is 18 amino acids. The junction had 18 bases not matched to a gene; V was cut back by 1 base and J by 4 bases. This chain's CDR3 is CSARASVNQGGRGETQYF. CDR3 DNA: TGCAGTGCTAGAGCGTCCGTGAACCAAGGCGGGAGAGGAGAGACCCAGTACTTC.

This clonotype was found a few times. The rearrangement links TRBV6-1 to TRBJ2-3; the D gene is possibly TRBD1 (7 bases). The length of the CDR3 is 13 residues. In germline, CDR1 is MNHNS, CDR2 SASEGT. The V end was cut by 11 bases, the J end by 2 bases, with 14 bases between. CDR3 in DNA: TGTGCCGGGAGGACAGGTACCACAGATACGCAGTATTTT. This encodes CAGRTGTTDTQYF.

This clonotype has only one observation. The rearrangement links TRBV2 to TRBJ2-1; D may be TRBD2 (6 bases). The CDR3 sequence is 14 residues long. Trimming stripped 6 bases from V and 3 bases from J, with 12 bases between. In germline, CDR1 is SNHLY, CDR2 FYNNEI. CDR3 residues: CASRSGLNYNEQFF. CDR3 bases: TGTGCCAGCAGGTCGGGACTGAACTACAATGAGCAGTTCTTC. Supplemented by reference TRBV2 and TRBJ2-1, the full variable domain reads EPEVTQTPSHQVTQMGQEVILRCVPISNHLYFYWYRQILGQKVEFLVSFYNNEISEKSEIFDDQFSVERPDGSNFTLKIRSTKLEDSAMYFCASRSGLNYNEQFFGPGTRLTVL.

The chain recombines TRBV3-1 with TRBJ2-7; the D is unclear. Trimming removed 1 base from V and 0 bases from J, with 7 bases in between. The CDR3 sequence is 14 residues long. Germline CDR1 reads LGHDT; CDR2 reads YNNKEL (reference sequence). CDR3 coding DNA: TGTGCCAGCAGCCAAGGAAGGAGCTCCTACGAGCAGTACTTC. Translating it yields CASSQGRSSYEQYF.

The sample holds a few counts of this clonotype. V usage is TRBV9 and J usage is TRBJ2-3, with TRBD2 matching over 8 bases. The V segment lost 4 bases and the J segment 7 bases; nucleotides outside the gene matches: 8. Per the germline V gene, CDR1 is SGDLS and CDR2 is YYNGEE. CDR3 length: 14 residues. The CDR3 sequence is CASSFSGGMNTQYF. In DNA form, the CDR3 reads TGTGCCAGCAGCTTCTCGGGGGGGATGAATACGCAGTATTTT.

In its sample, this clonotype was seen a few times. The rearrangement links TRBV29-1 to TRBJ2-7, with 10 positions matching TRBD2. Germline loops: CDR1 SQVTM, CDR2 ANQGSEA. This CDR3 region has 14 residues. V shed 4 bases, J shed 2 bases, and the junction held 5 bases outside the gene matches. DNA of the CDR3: TGCAGCGTTGGAGGCCTAGCGGGGGCCTACGAGCAGTACTTC. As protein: CSVGGLAGAYEQYF.

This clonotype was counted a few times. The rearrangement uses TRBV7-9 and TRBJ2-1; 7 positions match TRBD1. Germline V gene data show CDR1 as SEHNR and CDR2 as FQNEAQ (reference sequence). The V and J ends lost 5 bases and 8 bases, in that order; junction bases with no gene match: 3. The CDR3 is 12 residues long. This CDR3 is CASSTGADEQFF. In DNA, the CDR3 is TGTGCCAGCAGCACAGGGGCGGATGAGCAGTTCTTC. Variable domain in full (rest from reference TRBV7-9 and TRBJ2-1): DTGVSQNPRHKITKRGQNVTFRCDPISEHNRLYWYRQTLGQGPEFLTYFQNEAQLEKSRLLSDRFSAERPKGSFSTLEIQRTEQGDSAMYLCASSTGADEQFFGPGTRLTVL.